These 2 T cell receptor beta chains share one sample of origin, sequenced in a study of T-cell reconstitution after alpha-beta-depleted transplantation in children. Unique molecular identifiers featured in how the TCRbeta library was prepared. In TCRdb, the PCR reads were re-called with MiXCR into one record per CDR3 protein. The table lists some 200,000 distinct CDR3 sequences, roughly 15% of them singletons. Material: PBMCs from the stem cell graft donor, obtained from the stem cell graft. The receptors come from a human donor who donated a stem cell graft to a child with acute lymphoblastic leukemia.

The chain employs TRBV7-9 and TRBJ2-7; 9 bases map to TRBD2. Germline lookup yields CDR1 SEHNR and CDR2 FQNEAQ (reference sequence). This CDR3 spans 15 amino acids. V was clipped by 2 bases and J by 1 base; unmatched bases: 3. The CDR3 reads CASSLRAGGSYEQYF. DNA of the CDR3: TGTGCCAGCAGCTTACGCGCGGGAGGGTCCTACGAGCAGTACTTC.

This clonotype showed up many times. The V call is TRBV29-1, the J call TRBJ2-4; TRBD1 is a possible D gene (6 bases). V was pared by 4 bases and J by 5 bases, with 12 bases between. CDR1 is SQVTM and CDR2 is ANQGSEA in the germline V gene. The CDR3 has 13 amino acids. DNA of the CDR3: TGCAGCGTTGGGGACACTCGGGAAAACATTCAGTACTTC. Translated: CSVGDTRENIQYF.